Presented here are 18 T cell receptor beta chains from one specimen sequenced in a study of a mutant IDH1 vaccine in newly diagnosed glioma. Their cognate antigens are unknown. The sample's time point: week 23, last vaccination. It was 300 ug of mutant IDH1 20-mer peptide that made up each vaccine dose, given with topical imiquimod. TCRdb's table, derived via immunoSEQ multiplex PCR, lists solely in-frame clones and lacks some. The data show roughly 74,000 clones, approximately 85% seen once. Sample: PBMCs, taken from a glioma patient whose treatment included an IDH1 peptide vaccine. The receptors were sampled from a man aged 25 to 45 with glioma. Some clones in this sample may be carry-over from other donors' samples.

The V and J genes are TRBV7-9 and TRBJ1-5; D call uncertain. V lost 5 bases, J lost 0 bases, and 5 bases lay in between. The CDR3 runs 13 residues. Germline CDR1 SEHNR, CDR2 FQNEAQ (reference sequence). CDR3 DNA: TGTGCCAGCAGCCTTCATAGCAATCAGCCCCAGCATTTT. Protein product: CASSLHSNQPQHF.

The chain couples TRBV7-2 to TRBJ1-4; no definite D call. CDR3 length equals 15 residues. Germline CDR1 reads SGHTA; CDR2 reads FQGNSA. The germline V and J ends were trimmed by 0 bases and 7 bases, with 12 bases remaining between them. Here the CDR3 reads CASSLAEVGVEKLFF. The CDR3 DNA reads as TGTGCCAGCAGCTTAGCGGAAGTTGGTGTTGAAAAACTGTTTTTT.

The chain carries TRBV5-4 and TRBJ2-3; the match to TRBD1 covers 8 bases. From germline, CDR1 is SGHNT and CDR2 YYREEE (reference sequence). The CDR3 length is 17 residues. The V gene end was trimmed by 0 bases and the J gene end by 7 bases; junction bases not matched to a gene: 13. DNA of the CDR3: TGTGCCAGCAGCTTGGGGGCGGGACAGGACTTCATGAATACGCAGTATTTT. Translated, it gives CASSLGAGQDFMNTQYF.

The chain employs TRBV9 and TRBJ1-5; D is unresolved. This CDR3 is 14 amino acids long. Trimming stripped 2 bases from V and 4 bases from J, with 10 bases between. Germline assignment: CDR1 SGDLS and CDR2 YYNGEE. DNA of the CDR3: TGTGCCAGCAGCGTCGCAGGTAATAATCAGCCCCAGCATTTT. Its protein is CASSVAGNNQPQHF.

The chain links TRBV7-2 to TRBJ2-7; D unclear. Germline CDR1 reads SGHTA; CDR2 reads FQGNSA. The V and J ends lost 0 bases and 5 bases respectively, with 2 bases between them. The CDR3 has 11 amino acids. The CDR3 DNA is TGTGCCAGCAGCTTAGCAAACGAGCAGTACTTC. Its protein is CASSLANEQYF.

This chain links TRBV19 with TRBJ2-3; D unresolved. Trimming took 1 base from V and 1 from J, leaving 9 bases between them. Germline V gene sequence: CDR1 LNHDA, CDR2 SQIVND (reference sequence). This CDR3 spans 15 amino acids. The CDR3 DNA is TGTGCCAGTAGTATAGGGGCAGGCGGCACAGATACGCAGTATTTT. It codes for CASSIGAGGTDTQYF.

This sequence joins TRBV4-3 and TRBJ1-6; D not certain. The CDR3 contains 14 residues. Trimming removed 0 bases from V and 9 bases from J, with 9 bases in between. CDR1 is LGHNA and CDR2 is YSLEER in the germline V gene. CDR3 coding DNA: TGCGCCAGCAGCCAAGATTATTGGGGTTCACCCCTCCACTTT. Its translation: CASSQDYWGSPLHF.

This clone has a single count. V usage is TRBV5-4 and J usage is TRBJ2-1; tentatively, D is TRBD2 (6 bases). Germline V lookup: CDR1 SGHNT, CDR2 YYREEE (reference sequence). The CDR3 spans 16 residues. The V gene lost 0 bases and the J gene lost 7 bases, with 17 bases spanning the gap. The CDR3 sequence is CASSLDGGSGWNEQFF. CDR3 in DNA: TGTGCCAGCAGCTTGGACGGGGGATCGGGGTGGAATGAGCAGTTCTTC.

This chain joins TRBV30 and TRBJ1-1; a weak D match, TRBD1 (6 bases). The V end lost 5 bases, the J end lost 11 bases, and 15 bases lay between the germline ends. The CDR3 is 11 residues long. Looked up from germline, CDR1 is GTSNPN and CDR2 is SVGIG (reference sequence). This chain's CDR3 is CAWDTGTEAFF. DNA of the CDR3: TGTGCCTGGGATACAGGGACCGAGGCTTTCTTT.

This clone was seen once. The chain employs TRBV4-2 and TRBJ2-5; D may correspond to TRBD1 or TRBD2 (5 bases each). CDR1 and CDR2 (germline): LGHNA, YNFKEQ. Trimming removed 3 bases from V and 5 bases from J, with 25 bases in between. The CDR3 contains 18 residues. The CDR3 DNA reads as TGTGCCAGCAGCCAGAAACAAGAAGCTCGGGACCCCGGGGAGACCCAGTACTTC. Its translation: CASSQKQEARDPGETQYF.

The sample holds one count of this clone. The J gene is TRBJ2-6, the V gene TRBV2; D is tentatively TRBD1 or TRBD2 (5 bases each). Germline loops: CDR1 SNHLY, CDR2 FYNNEI. The CDR3 totals 16 residues. V lost 6 bases and J 4 bases, leaving 16 bases between the germline ends. CDR3 sequence: CASRGLRGAGANVLTF. In DNA, the CDR3 is TGTGCCAGCAGGGGGTTAAGGGGAGCAGGGGCCAACGTCCTGACTTTC.

The chain has TRBV5-1 and TRBJ1-5; 7 bases fit TRBD1. Germline assignment: CDR1 SGHRS and CDR2 YFSETQ. J was trimmed by 3 bases and V by 4 bases; bases with no gene match: 7. The CDR3 has 15 residues. The CDR3 reads CASSLTGANNQPQHF. The DNA for the CDR3 is TGCGCCAGCAGCCTTACAGGGGCCAACAATCAGCCCCAGCATTTT. Variable domain in full (rest from reference TRBV5-1 and TRBJ1-5): KAGVTQTPRYLIKTRGQQVTLSCSPISGHRSVSWYQQTPGQGLQFLFEYFSETQRNKGNFPGRFSGRQFSNSRSEMNVSTLELGDSALYLCASSLTGANNQPQHFGDGTRLSIL.

This clone appeared once. The rearrangement uses TRBV29-1 and TRBJ1-2; D is uncertain. Germline V lookup: CDR1 SQVTM, CDR2 ANQGSEA. CDR3 size: 11 residues. Trimming shortened V by 3 bases and J by 8 bases, and 10 bases separated the two germline ends. The CDR3 nucleotides are TGCAGCGTTGACGCCCTCGGGGGCTACACCTTC. Its translation: CSVDALGGYTF.

The rearrangement links TRBV2 to TRBJ2-5, with 7 positions matching TRBD2. CDR1 SNHLY and CDR2 FYNNEI come from the germline V gene. Trimming took 5 bases from V and 6 from J; bases not matched to a gene: 6. This CDR3 contains 13 residues. CDR3: CASSPTSVKTQYF. CDR3 DNA: TGTGCCAGCAGTCCAACTAGCGTTAAGACCCAGTACTTC.

The chain couples TRBV5-6 to TRBJ1-4; TRBD1 is a possible D gene (6 bases). V dropped 4 bases and J dropped 5 bases, with 18 bases sitting between them. This CDR3 has 16 residues. From germline, CDR1 is SGHDT and CDR2 YYEEEE. In nucleotides, the CDR3 is TGTGCCAGCAGCCCGGCGGGGGGGGCGCAAAATGAAAAACTGTTTTTT. Protein product: CASSPAGGAQNEKLFF. Drawing the rest from reference TRBV5-6 and TRBJ1-4, the complete variable domain is DAGVTQSPTHLIKTRGQQVTLRCSPKSGHDTVSWYQQALGQGPQFIFQYYEEEERQRGNFPDRFSGHQFPNYSSELNVNALLLGDSALYLCASSPAGGAQNEKLFFGSGTQLSVL.

This rearrangement joins TRBV5-1 to TRBJ1-2; perhaps TRBD1 as D (6 bases). Trimming stripped 7 bases from V and 1 base from J, with 17 bases between. The CDR3 runs 15 residues. Per germline, CDR1 SGHRS and CDR2 YFSETQ. Here the CDR3 DNA reads TGCGCCAGCTACCAGGGGTCAGGGGATAACTATGGCTACACCTTC. It codes for CASYQGSGDNYGYTF.

This chain uses TRBV19 with TRBJ2-7, with 10 bases aligning to TRBD2. CDR3 length: 14 residues. V shed 6 bases and J 5 bases; nucleotides not matched to a gene: 7. The germline CDR1 and CDR2 sequences are LNHDA and SQIVND (reference sequence). The CDR3 protein is CASSPSGGAHEQYF. As DNA, the CDR3 is TGTGCCAGTAGCCCCAGCGGGGGGGCCCACGAGCAGTACTTC.

The chain employs TRBV11-2 and TRBJ2-7; D remains ambiguous. The length of the CDR3 is 11 residues. Trimming shortened V by 5 bases and J by 2 bases, and 4 bases separated the two germline ends. The germline V gene has CDR1 SGHAT and CDR2 FQNNGV. The CDR3 loop is CASSETYEQYF. CDR3 nucleotides: TGTGCCAGCAGCGAAACCTACGAGCAGTACTTC. The full variable domain, rest sourced from reference TRBV11-2 and TRBJ2-7, is EAGVAQSPRYKIIEKRQSVAFWCNPISGHATLYWYQQILGQGPKLLIQFQNNGVVDDSQLPKDRFSAERLKGVDSTLKIQPAKLEDSAVYLCASSETYEQYFGPGTRLTVT.